This T cell receptor (beta chain) emerged from a study of glioma-infiltrating T cells after dendritic cell vaccination. Study-level background: Patients had newly diagnosed or recurrent glioblastoma and received dendritic cell vaccines.

The immunoSEQ assay amplified TCRB CDR3 from up to roughly 2 ug DNA. Primers: 60 V beta forward and 13 J beta reverse. The assay was immunoSEQ multiplex PCR, and TCRdb's table has in-frame clones only and misses some. Found here are tens of thousands of clones, over 75% of them singletons; the top ten hold roughly 2%. The germline V gene encodes CDR1 LNHDA and CDR2 SQIVND (reference sequence). The CDR3 contains 11 residues. Study results and caveats: The cohort had few patients with full blood and tumor sets.

Comment on this clone: Its antigen is unknown. The germline gene is not matched at one end of the junction; a read error may be the cause.

The receptor comes from a human donor with glioblastoma. The chain uses TRBV19 and TRBJ2-7; 9 bases match TRBD1. Sequenced material: blood, taken before dendritic cell vaccination. As DNA, the CDR3 is TGTGCCAGTAGAACCGGGACAGGGACATTTTTC. It is translated as CASRTGTGTFF. The full variable domain, rest sourced from reference TRBV19 and TRBJ2-7, is DGGITQSPKYLFRKEGQNVTLSCEQNLNHDAMYWYRQDPGQGLRLIYYSQIVNDFQKGDIAEGYSVSREKKESFPLTVTSAQKNPTAFYLCASRTGTGTFFGPGTRLTVT.